These 16 T cell receptor beta chains share one sample of origin, sequenced in a study of cytotoxic CD8 clonotypes in ibrutinib-treated CLL. Generated by immunoSEQ multiplex PCR, the TCRdb table keeps only in-frame clones and is missing some. The sample holds 90,000 to 95,000 clones, approximately 71% seen once. The specimen comprised PBMCs, sampled after 24 months of ibrutinib treatment. The receptors originated from a human donor with chronic lymphocytic leukemia.

V is TRBV7-7 and J is TRBJ2-6; 7 nucleotides line up with TRBD1. The CDR3 is 16 residues long. Germline CDR1 reads SSHAT; CDR2 reads FNYEAQ (reference sequence). Trimming removed 5 bases from V and 4 bases from J; junction bases left unmatched: 8. This CDR3 reads CASSPYRGPGANVLTF. The CDR3 region has the DNA TGTGCCAGCAGCCCCTACAGGGGACCCGGGGCCAACGTCCTGACTTTC.

The rearrangement uses TRBV28 and TRBJ2-1; D possibly corresponds to TRBD2 (5 bases). V was clipped by 7 bases and J by 2 bases, with 15 bases between them. The CDR3 length is 15 residues. Per germline, CDR1 MDHEN and CDR2 SYDVKM. The CDR3 coding sequence is TGTGCCAGCACCCCCTCTGGAGGCCCCTACAATGAGCAGTTCTTC. It codes for CASTPSGGPYNEQFF.

This clone was seen just once. In DNA form, the CDR3 reads TGTGCCAGTACCCCCCGAAAGTCCAGGGCGGATGGCTACACCTTC. Its translation: CASTPRKSRADGYTF. V is TRBV19 and J is TRBJ1-2, with D perhaps TRBD1 (5 bases). V gave up 7 bases and J gave up 6 bases, with 21 bases separating them. CDR1 is LNHDA, CDR2 SQIVND, per germline (reference sequence). This CDR3 is built from 15 residues.

The rearrangement links TRBV6-1 to TRBJ2-3; D call uncertain. Looked up from germline, CDR1 is MNHNS and CDR2 is SASEGT. This CDR3 is built from 13 residues. The V gene lost 4 bases and the J gene lost 4 bases, with 9 bases spanning the gap. The DNA for the CDR3 is TGTGCCAGCAGTGGTGTCGGCGCAGATACGCAGTATTTT. It codes for CASSGVGADTQYF.

This clone has a handful of counts. The chain recombines TRBV10-3 with TRBJ2-2, with 9 bases that match TRBD2. The CDR3 length is 13 residues. Germline assignment: CDR1 ENHRY and CDR2 SYGVKD. V was pared by 6 bases and J by 6 bases, with 2 bases of the junction left unmatched. This CDR3 is CAIRGLAPGELFF. The CDR3 DNA follows: TGTGCCATCAGGGGACTAGCTCCCGGGGAGCTGTTTTTT.

This clone has a handful of counts. CDR3 protein: CAISELVGGRYGYTF. The CDR3 bases are TGTGCCATCAGTGAGTTAGTCGGGGGCCGCTATGGCTACACCTTC. The chain has TRBV10-3 and TRBJ1-2; D may be TRBD1 (6 bases). The germline gives CDR1 ENHRY, CDR2 SYGVKD. The CDR3 is 15 residues long. Trimming stripped 1 base from V and 4 bases from J, with 13 bases between.

The V call is TRBV9, the J call TRBJ1-1; D is possibly TRBD1 (6 bases). Germline values: CDR1 SGDLS, CDR2 YYNGEE. The CDR3 runs to 15 residues. V lost 3 bases to trimming and J lost 5 bases, with 17 bases between them. The CDR3 is CASSGGGGSDTEAFF. In DNA, the CDR3 is TGTGCCAGCAGCGGCGGTGGGGGCTCGGATACTGAAGCTTTCTTT.

This clone was counted between two and nine times. The V and J genes are TRBV5-6 and TRBJ2-7; D not certain. The germline V gene has CDR1 SGHDT and CDR2 YYEEEE. The V gene lost 0 bases and the J gene lost 2 bases, with 9 bases spanning the gap. The CDR3 is 14 amino acids. The CDR3 protein is CASSLGPGTYEQYF. The CDR3 DNA follows: TGTGCCAGCAGCTTGGGACCGGGCACCTACGAGCAGTACTTC.

The rearrangement uses TRBV18 and TRBJ1-5; unclear D gene. CDR1 and CDR2 from the germline V gene are KGHSH and LQKENI. This CDR3 comprises 17 residues. Trimming shortened V by 0 bases and J by 0 bases, and 12 bases separated the two germline ends. As DNA, the CDR3 is TGTGCCAGCTCACCACCGGACGTCTACTATAGCAATCAGCCCCAGCATTTT. It translates to CASSPPDVYYSNQPQHF.

The chain uses TRBV28 and TRBJ1-4; D unresolved. The CDR3 spans 14 residues. V shed 4 bases and J shed 9 bases, with 15 bases lying between them. From germline, CDR1 is MDHEN and CDR2 SYDVKM. CDR3 bases: TGTGCCAGCAGTTCCGGCGCCCCCAGGAAAAAACTGTTTTTT. Translated, it gives CASSSGAPRKKLFF.

The V and J genes are TRBV5-1 and TRBJ2-5; a possible D gene is TRBD2 (5 bases). The CDR3 runs to 15 residues. V was cut by 0 bases and J by 4 bases, with 13 bases left in between. Looked up from germline, CDR1 is SGHRS and CDR2 is YFSETQ. The CDR3 loop reads CASSLARGSIETQYF. CDR3 DNA: TGCGCCAGCAGCTTGGCCCGAGGGAGCATAGAGACCCAGTACTTC.

The rearrangement uses TRBV7-9 and TRBJ1-4; TRBD1 agrees at 7 bases. CDR1 SEHNR and CDR2 FQNEAQ come from the germline V gene (reference sequence). The CDR3 loop spans 14 amino acids. The J segment lost 8 bases and the V segment lost 5 bases, leaving 8 bases of the junction unmatched. The CDR3 reads CASSRTGLGEKLFF. The DNA of the CDR3 is TGTGCCAGCAGCCGGACAGGCCTTGGGGAAAAACTGTTTTTT. Full variable domain (remainder filled in from reference TRBV7-9 and TRBJ1-4): DTGVSQNPRHKITKRGQNVTFRCDPISEHNRLYWYRQTLGQGPEFLTYFQNEAQLEKSRLLSDRFSAERPKGSFSTLEIQRTEQGDSAMYLCASSRTGLGEKLFFGSGTQLSVL.

This chain uses TRBV30 with TRBJ1-6; perhaps TRBD1 as D (6 bases). CDR3 length: 18 amino acids. Trimming took 2 bases from V and 6 from J, leaving 23 bases between them. Germline V CDR1 and CDR2: GTSNPN, SVGIG (reference sequence). CDR3 DNA: TGTGCCTGGAGTAAAGGCTTGGAGGGGGGCTGGGGTAATTCACCCCTCCACTTT. This sequence encodes CAWSKGLEGGWGNSPLHF. The variable domain in full, with the rest retrieved from reference TRBV30 and TRBJ1-6, is SQTIHQWPATLVQPVGSPLSLECTVEGTSNPNLYWYRQAAGRGLQLLFYSVGIGQISSEVPQNLSASRPQDRQFILSSKKLLLSDSGFYLCAWSKGLEGGWGNSPLHFGNGTRLTVT.

This rearrangement joins TRBV7-9 to TRBJ1-1, with 12 bases fitting TRBD1. The CDR3 loop spans 17 amino acids. Looked up from germline, CDR1 is SEHNR and CDR2 is FQNEAQ (reference sequence). The V segment lost 4 bases and the J segment 1 base; nucleotides outside the gene matches: 7. CDR3 coding DNA: TGTGCCAGCAGCTCCGGGACAGGGGGCTTTCGGAACACTGAAGCTTTCTTT. This codes for CASSSGTGGFRNTEAFF.

This clone was seen a single time. The chain is built from TRBV7-3 and TRBJ2-1; D uncertain. Trimming cost V 4 bases and J 12 bases, with 10 bases left between them. Germline CDR1 is SGHTA and CDR2 is FQGTGA. There are 11 residues in the CDR3. DNA of the CDR3: TGTGCCAGCAGCTCAAGGGCCCGGCAGTTCTTC. This sequence encodes CASSSRARQFF.

This clone was seen a handful of times. The rearrangement joins TRBV11-2 to TRBJ1-3; D remains ambiguous. CDR3 length: 15 residues. The ends were cut back, 1 base at V and 7 bases at J, with 14 bases in the middle. CDR1 is SGHAT, CDR2 FQNNGV, per germline. CDR3 bases: TGTGCCAGCAGCTTAGTGGCCGGGCTTCGGAACACCATATATTTT. Its protein is CASSLVAGLRNTIYF.